A selection of T cell receptor beta chains follows, all from one sample in a study of blood T cell repertoires in COVID-19. Clones were read by immunoSEQ multiplex PCR, and TCRdb kept only the in-frame ones, dropping some. The sample has around 180,000 clones, 80% to 90% seen once. Input material: peripheral blood. The receptors were gathered from a man in his 60s with acute or convalescent COVID-19. Each CDR3 is given with its conserved first and last residue. The D gene is left open where the match is weak. The size entry is marked missing in some rows and otherwise reads once, few, many or a size class.

DNA	CDR3	size	D	V	J
TGTGCCAGCAGCTTGGACAGATACACTGAAGCTTTCTTT	CASSLDRYTEAFF	-	-	TRBV28	TRBJ1-1
TGTGCCAGCAGTTACGAACGGCTAGCAACTGAAGCTTTCTTT	CASSYERLATEAFF	-	-	TRBV6-6	TRBJ1-1
TGTGCCAGTAAAAGTCAGGGGCGCACCTTAGATGAAAAACTGTTTTTT	CASKSQGRTLDEKLFF	-	-	TRBV19	TRBJ1-4
TGTGCCAGCAGCTTGCCCTCTAGCGGGAGAACCACAGATACGCAGTATTTT	CASSLPSSGRTTDTQYF	once	TRBD2	TRBV5-4	TRBJ2-3
TGCGCCAGCAGCCTCTCCGGGACTAGCGGGAGAATAACCGGGGAGCTGTTTTTT	CASSLSGTSGRITGELFF	-	TRBD2	TRBV5-1	TRBJ2-2
TGTGCCAGTAGTACAACTTCAGGGGTGGGTGGCTACACCTTC	CASSTTSGVGGYTF	-	-	TRBV19	TRBJ1-2
TGTGCCAGCATTGGACTCTTGAACACTGAAGCTTTCTTT	CASIGLLNTEAFF	few	-	TRBV6-5	TRBJ1-1
TGTGCCAGCAGCCCTAGGACTAGCGGGAGTAGGGCCTACGAGCAGTACTTC	CASSPRTSGSRAYEQYF	few	TRBD2	TRBV5-4	TRBJ2-7
TGCGCCAGCAGCCAAGGCGGACTAGGGGCAGATACGCAGTATTTT	CASSQGGLGADTQYF	once	TRBD2	TRBV4-1	TRBJ2-3
TGTGCCACGGGAGTCGGCCAAGAGACCCAGTACTTC	CATGVGQETQYF	once	-	TRBV12-3/TRBV12-4	TRBJ2-5
TGCGCCAGCAGCTGGGGGGGACTAGGGAATGAGCAGTTCTTC	CASSWGGLGNEQFF	-	TRBD2	TRBV5-1	TRBJ2-1